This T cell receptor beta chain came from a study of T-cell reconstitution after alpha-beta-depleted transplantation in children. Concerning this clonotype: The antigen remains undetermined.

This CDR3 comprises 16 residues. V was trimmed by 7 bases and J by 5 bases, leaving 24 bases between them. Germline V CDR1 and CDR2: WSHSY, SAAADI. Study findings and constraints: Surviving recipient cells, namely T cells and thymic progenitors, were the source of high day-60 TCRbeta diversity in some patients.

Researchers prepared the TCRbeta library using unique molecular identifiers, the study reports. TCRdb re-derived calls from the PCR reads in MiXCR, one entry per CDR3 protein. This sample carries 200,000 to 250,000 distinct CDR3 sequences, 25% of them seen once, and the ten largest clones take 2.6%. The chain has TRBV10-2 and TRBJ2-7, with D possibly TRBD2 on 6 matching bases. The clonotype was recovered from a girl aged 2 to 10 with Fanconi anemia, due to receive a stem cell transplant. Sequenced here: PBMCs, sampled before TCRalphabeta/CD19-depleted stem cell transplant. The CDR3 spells CASNFQRAANKDEQYF. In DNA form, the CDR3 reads TGCGCCAGCAATTTCCAGCGGGCGGCCAATAAGGACGAGCAGTACTTC.